Following are 16 T cell receptor beta chains from one sample sequenced in a study of blood T cells in healthy people across ages. A second PCR, run for roughly 7 to 12 cycles, used a sample-barcoded 5' primer plus a J-beta primer mix. Each CDR3 protein gets one entry after TCRdb re-called the 5' RACE reads with MiXCR. This table has about a million distinct CDR3 sequences, roughly 48% appearing once. The source material was blood. The receptors derive from a man aged 25-45 years in good health.

The CDR3 coding sequence is TGTGCCAGCAGAGCCGATTCCTCCTATAATTCACCCCTCCACTTT. Protein sequence: CASRADSSYNSPLHF. This chain uses TRBV7-2 with TRBJ1-6; D is ambiguous. This CDR3 is 15 amino acids long. Germline CDR1 SGHTA, CDR2 FQGNSA. Trimming shortened V by 6 bases and J by 0 bases, and 9 bases separated the two germline ends.

This chain uses TRBV14 with TRBJ2-5; possibly TRBD1 or TRBD2 for D (5 bases each). The CDR3 has 11 amino acids. Per germline, CDR1 SGHDN and CDR2 FVKESK. V lost 3 bases and J 9 bases, leaving 8 bases between the germline ends. The CDR3 DNA follows: TGTGCCAGCAGCCAGGGGGTGTCCCAGTACTTC. This translates into CASSQGVSQYF.

This clonotype was seen a few times. V is TRBV28 and J is TRBJ2-7; 12 bases agree with TRBD2. The CDR3 loop spans 15 amino acids. Germline V gives CDR1 MDHEN, CDR2 SYDVKM. Trimming removed 9 bases from V and 3 bases from J; junction bases left unmatched: 9. This chain's CDR3 is CASSPPTSGGYEQYF. DNA for the CDR3: TGTGCCAGTAGTCCGCCGACTAGCGGGGGCTACGAGCAGTACTTC.

This clonotype was detected only a few times. This chain connects TRBV28 to TRBJ1-2; tentatively, D is TRBD1 (6 bases). Germline V gene data show CDR1 as MDHEN and CDR2 as SYDVKM. V was shortened by 4 bases and J by 2 bases, with 11 bases between the two germline ends. CDR3 length: 14 residues. Here the CDR3 reads CASSSFTGNYGYTF. The CDR3 nucleotides read TGTGCCAGCAGTTCCTTTACAGGGAACTATGGCTACACCTTC.

Note on this clonotype: One end of the junction varies from germline; a read error may be responsible. The V gene is TRBV3-1, the J gene TRBJ1-5; D not resolved. The CDR3 is 15 amino acids. In germline, CDR1 is LGHDT, CDR2 YNNKEL (reference sequence). CDR3 region: CASSQAAAGPQPQHF. The CDR3 bases are TGCGCCAGCAGCCAAGCAGCGGCAGGACCTCAGCCCCAGCATTTT.

This clonotype has just a few counts. The chain has TRBV4-2 and TRBJ2-1; possible D gene TRBD2, 7 bases. Deletions cut 1 base from V and 2 bases from J, with 12 bases between. The CDR3 loop spans 16 amino acids. Germline-derived CDR1 and CDR2 are LGHNA and YNFKEQ. The CDR3 protein is CASSQVRGGAYNEQFF. In nucleotides, the CDR3 is TGTGCCAGCAGCCAAGTTAGGGGGGGGGCCTACAATGAGCAGTTCTTC.

This clonotype was seen a few times. The rearrangement uses TRBV29-1 and TRBJ2-4, with D maybe TRBD2 (6 bases). Per the germline V gene, CDR1 is SQVTM and CDR2 is ANQGSEA. The CDR3 is made up of 13 amino acids. Between the trimmed V and J ends, which lost 0 bases and 15 bases, there was a span of 18 bases. The DNA for the CDR3 is TGCAGCGTTGAAGAACAGATCTACTTGGAGGGGTACTTC. This encodes CSVEEQIYLEGYF.

The table lists this clonotype with a few counts. The chain has TRBV5-1 and TRBJ2-1, with D tentatively TRBD1 or TRBD2 (5 bases each). Between the trimmed V and J ends, which lost 7 bases and 7 bases, there was a span of 18 bases. The CDR3 is 14 residues long. CDR1 SGHRS and CDR2 YFSETQ come from the germline V gene. CDR3 amino acids: CASSQGERLNEQFF. For the CDR3, the DNA is TGCGCCAGCTCCCAGGGAGAAAGGCTGAATGAGCAGTTCTTC.

The chain uses TRBV4-3 and TRBJ2-5; 7 nucleotides line up with TRBD2. There are 18 residues in the CDR3. The V gene end was trimmed by 4 bases and the J gene end by 0 bases; junction bases not matched to a gene: 14. From germline, CDR1 is LGHNA and CDR2 YSLEER. The CDR3 region is CASSPQSGREIDQETQYF. CDR3 bases: TGCGCCAGCAGCCCACAAAGCGGGCGGGAGATCGACCAAGAGACCCAGTACTTC.

The J gene is TRBJ1-2, the V gene TRBV25-1; 10 bases are a match to TRBD1. Germline lookup yields CDR1 MGHDK and CDR2 SYGVNS. The V and J ends lost 5 bases and 5 bases, in that order; junction bases with no gene match: 8. The CDR3 totals 15 residues. The CDR3: CASSPPGDRGYGYTF. The CDR3 DNA reads TGTGCCAGCAGTCCGCCCGGGGACAGGGGATATGGCTACACCTTC.

This clonotype has more than one count but fewer than ten. This chain uses TRBV5-5 with TRBJ2-7; a possible D gene is TRBD1 (6 bases). Germline loops: CDR1 SGHKS, CDR2 YYEKEE (reference sequence). Deletions cut 0 bases from V and 3 bases from J, with 16 bases between. This CDR3 comprises 16 residues. DNA of the CDR3: TGTGCCAGCAGCTTGGGACTTGCAGGGGTAGTCTACGAGCAGTACTTC. Protein product: CASSLGLAGVVYEQYF. Full variable domain (remainder filled in from reference TRBV5-5 and TRBJ2-7): DAGVTQSPTHLIKTRGQQVTLRCSPISGHKSVSWYQQVLGQGPQFIFQYYEKEERGRGNFPDRFSARQFPNYSSELNVNALLLGDSALYLCASSLGLAGVVYEQYFGPGTRLTVT.

This chain uses TRBV3-1 with TRBJ2-5, with D uncertain. Per germline, CDR1 LGHDT and CDR2 YNNKEL (reference sequence). The CDR3 runs 14 residues. Trimming removed 2 bases from V and 3 bases from J, with 10 bases in between. The CDR3 here is CASSQSRREETQYF. CDR3 nucleotides: TGTGCCAGCAGCCAATCGAGAAGGGAAGAGACCCAGTACTTC.

The rearrangement uses TRBV6-5 and TRBJ2-3, with a possible D match to TRBD2 (6 bases). V was trimmed by 4 bases and J by 2 bases, leaving 19 bases between them. The CDR3 covers 17 residues. Germline V gene data show CDR1 as MNHEY and CDR2 as SVGAGI. The CDR3 is CASSSPGRTTVTDTQYF. In DNA, the CDR3 is TGTGCCAGCAGTTCACCGGGCCGGACTACCGTCACAGATACGCAGTATTTT.

This clonotype was detected only a few times. The chain joins TRBV10-3 to TRBJ2-7; 8 nucleotides match TRBD1. CDR1 is ENHRY, CDR2 SYGVKD, per germline. The trim removed 4 bases at V and 4 bases at J, leaving 3 bases unmatched. This CDR3 region has 13 residues. This chain's CDR3 is CAISAGQGYEQYF. DNA of the CDR3: TGTGCCATCAGTGCTGGACAGGGTTACGAGCAGTACTTC.

The chain combines TRBV24-1 with TRBJ2-1, with TRBD1 matching 8 bases. The CDR3 loop spans 16 amino acids. CDR1 KGHDR and CDR2 SFDVKD come from the germline V gene. The V gene end was trimmed by 4 bases and the J gene end by 7 bases; junction bases not matched to a gene: 11. The CDR3 region is CATSDLGVQGDNEQFF. As DNA, the CDR3 is TGTGCCACCAGTGACCTAGGCGTACAGGGGGATAATGAGCAGTTCTTC.

The chain uses TRBV20-1 and TRBJ2-7, with TRBD1 identical over 7 bases. The germline gives CDR1 DFQATT, CDR2 SNEGSKA (reference sequence). The V and J ends lost 6 bases and 4 bases, in that order; junction bases with no gene match: 9. The CDR3 length is 13 residues. CDR3 sequence (DNA): TGCAGTGCCAAAGACAGGGAATCGTACGAGCAGTACTTC. Encoded protein: CSAKDRESYEQYF.